This is a list of T cell receptor beta chains from one sample in a study of CD8+CD57+ T cells in acquired aplastic anemia. TCRdb re-derived calls from the reads in MiXCR, one entry per CDR3 protein. Found here are 150,000 to 200,000 distinct CDR3 sequences, 40% to 55% of them singletons; the top ten hold roughly 1.2%. Sequencing was carried out using sorted CD4+, CD8+, or CD8+CD57+ T cells (not recorded which) from PBMCs. The receptors were gathered from a human donor with aplastic anemia. CDR3s include the opening cysteine and the closing phenylalanine or tryptophan. Each record gives: CDR3 DNA, CDR3 protein, D gene, clone size, V gene, J gene. D genes are given only for firm matches. Size tells how often a clone was seen (once, few, many) or the class of an expanded clone, and some rows leave it out.

DNA: TGCAGTGCTAGTCAGGGGGGCGGGGGTCAGCCCCAGCATTTT
CDR3: CSASQGGGGQPQHF
D: TRBD1
size: .
V: TRBV20-1
J: TRBJ1-5

DNA: TGTGCCAGTAGTATAGAGGCAGGGTTTGGCACTGAAGCTTTCTTT
CDR3: CASSIEAGFGTEAFF
D: .
size: .
V: TRBV19
J: TRBJ1-1

DNA: TGTGCCAGCAGCTCGACAGAGAACACTGAAGCTTTCTTT
CDR3: CASSSTENTEAFF
D: .
size: .
V: TRBV4-2
J: TRBJ1-1

DNA: TGCAGCTTGACGGCGGGGGGGACCTACAATGAGCAGTTCTTC
CDR3: CSLTAGGTYNEQFF
D: TRBD2
size: once
V: TRBV29-1
J: TRBJ2-1

DNA: TGCGCCAGCAGTGGGGACTCCCCGGGCTCCTACAATGAGCAGTTCTTC
CDR3: CASSGDSPGSYNEQFF
D: .
size: .
V: TRBV10-1
J: TRBJ2-1

DNA: TGCAGTGCTAGTAAACAGGGAGCGAACACTGAAGCTTTCTTT
CDR3: CSASKQGANTEAFF
D: .
size: many
V: TRBV20-1
J: TRBJ1-1

DNA: TGCAGTGTATTACCGGGACTAGCGGGCAATGAGCAGTTCTTC
CDR3: CSVLPGLAGNEQFF
D: TRBD2
size: .
V: TRBV20-1
J: TRBJ2-1

DNA: TGCGCCAGCAGCCAAGGTAGCTCCTACAATGAGCAGTTCTTC
CDR3: CASSQGSSYNEQFF
D: .
size: many
V: TRBV4-1
J: TRBJ2-1

DNA: TGTGCCAGCAGTTTCGGTCAGGACTCCTACGAGCAGTACTTC
CDR3: CASSFGQDSYEQYF
D: .
size: many
V: TRBV12-3/TRBV12-4
J: TRBJ2-7

DNA: TGTGCCACCACCGGACAGTTCGGGTATTTT
CDR3: CATTGQFGYF
D: .
size: few
V: TRBV24-1
J: TRBJ2-3

DNA: TGTGCCAGCAGTTCCGCTCTCGGCACCGGGGAGCTGTTTTTT
CDR3: CASSSALGTGELFF
D: .
size: .
V: TRBV27
J: TRBJ2-2

DNA: TGCGCCAGCAGCTTGGCCGGGGTCACTGAAGCTTTCTTT
CDR3: CASSLAGVTEAFF
D: .
size: many
V: TRBV5-1
J: TRBJ1-1

DNA: TGTGCCAGCAGGTTCGGGACTAGCGGGTCCCAGAACTATGGCTACACCTTC
CDR3: CASRFGTSGSQNYGYTF
D: .
size: .
V: TRBV11-2
J: TRBJ1-2

DNA: TGTGCCAGCAGCCCGGGGCCGGGACAGGGGAACACTGAAGCTTTCTTT
CDR3: CASSPGPGQGNTEAFF
D: TRBD1
size: few
V: TRBV3-1
J: TRBJ1-1

DNA: TGTGCCAGTAGGGTACAGGCCTACGAGCAGTACTTC
CDR3: CASRVQAYEQYF
D: .
size: .
V: TRBV19
J: TRBJ2-7

DNA: TGTGCCATCAGTGAGCGGGTTGGGATGAACACTGAAGCTTTCTTT
CDR3: CAISERVGMNTEAFF
D: .
size: .
V: TRBV10-3
J: TRBJ1-1

DNA: TGTGCCATCAGTTTAGCGGGGGGCATCACAGATACGCAGTATTTT
CDR3: CAISLAGGITDTQYF
D: TRBD2
size: few
V: TRBV10-3
J: TRBJ2-3